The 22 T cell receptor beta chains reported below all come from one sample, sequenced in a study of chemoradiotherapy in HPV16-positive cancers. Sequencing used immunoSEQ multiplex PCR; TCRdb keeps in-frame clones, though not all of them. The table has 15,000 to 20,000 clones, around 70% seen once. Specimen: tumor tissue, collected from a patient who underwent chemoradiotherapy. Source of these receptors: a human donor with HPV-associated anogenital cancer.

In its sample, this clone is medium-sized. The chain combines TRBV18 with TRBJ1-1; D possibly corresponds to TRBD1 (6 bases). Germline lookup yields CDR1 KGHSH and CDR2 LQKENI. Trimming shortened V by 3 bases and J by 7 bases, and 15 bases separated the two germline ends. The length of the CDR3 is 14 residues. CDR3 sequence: CASSPSAGVSEAFF. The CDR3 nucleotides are TGTGCCAGCTCACCTTCGGCAGGGGTGAGTGAAGCTTTCTTT.

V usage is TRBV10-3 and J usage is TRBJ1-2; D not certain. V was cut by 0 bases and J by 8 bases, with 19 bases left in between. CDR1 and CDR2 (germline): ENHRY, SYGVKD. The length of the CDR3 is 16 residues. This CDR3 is CAISESLMASVGGYTF. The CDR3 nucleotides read TGTGCCATCAGTGAGTCCCTAATGGCGTCGGTCGGCGGCTACACCTTC.

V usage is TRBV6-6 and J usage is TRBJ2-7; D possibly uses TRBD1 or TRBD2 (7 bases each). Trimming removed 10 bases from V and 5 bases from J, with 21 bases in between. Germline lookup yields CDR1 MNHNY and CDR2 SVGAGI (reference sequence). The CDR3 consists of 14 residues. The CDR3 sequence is CATQRGREFHEQYF. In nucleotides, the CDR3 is TGTGCCACCCAGAGGGGGCGGGAGTTCCACGAGCAGTACTTC.

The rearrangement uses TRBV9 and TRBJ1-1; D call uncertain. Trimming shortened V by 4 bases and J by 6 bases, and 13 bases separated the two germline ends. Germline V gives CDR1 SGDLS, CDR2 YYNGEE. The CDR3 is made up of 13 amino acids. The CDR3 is CASSQRPTAEAFF. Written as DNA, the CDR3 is TGTGCCAGCAGCCAAAGGCCAACCGCTGAAGCTTTCTTT.

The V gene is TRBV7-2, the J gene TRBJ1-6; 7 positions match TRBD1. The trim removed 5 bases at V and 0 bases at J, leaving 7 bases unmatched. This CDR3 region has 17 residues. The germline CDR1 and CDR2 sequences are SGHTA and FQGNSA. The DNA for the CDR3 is TGTGCCAGCAGCCAGGGACAGTTAAGCTCCTATAATTCACCCCTCCACTTT. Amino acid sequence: CASSQGQLSSYNSPLHF.

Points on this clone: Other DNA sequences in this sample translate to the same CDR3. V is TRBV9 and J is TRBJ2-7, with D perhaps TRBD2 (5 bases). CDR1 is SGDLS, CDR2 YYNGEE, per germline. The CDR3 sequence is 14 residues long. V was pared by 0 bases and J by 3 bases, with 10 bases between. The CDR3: CASSVVPSSYEQYF. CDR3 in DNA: TGTGCCAGCAGCGTAGTCCCTAGCAGCTACGAGCAGTACTTC.

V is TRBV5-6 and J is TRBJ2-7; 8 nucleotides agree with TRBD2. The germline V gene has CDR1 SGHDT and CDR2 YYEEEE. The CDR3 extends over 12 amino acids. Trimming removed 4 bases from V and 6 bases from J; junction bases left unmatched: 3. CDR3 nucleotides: TGTGCCAGCAGCCGTGCGGGGGGCGAGCAGTACTTC. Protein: CASSRAGGEQYF.

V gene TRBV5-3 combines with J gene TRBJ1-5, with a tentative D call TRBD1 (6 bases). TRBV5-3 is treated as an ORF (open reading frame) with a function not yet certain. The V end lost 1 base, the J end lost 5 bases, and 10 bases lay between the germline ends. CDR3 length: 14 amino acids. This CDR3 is CARSLYRDDQPQHF. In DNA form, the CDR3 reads TGTGCCAGAAGCTTGTACAGGGACGATCAGCCCCAGCATTTT.

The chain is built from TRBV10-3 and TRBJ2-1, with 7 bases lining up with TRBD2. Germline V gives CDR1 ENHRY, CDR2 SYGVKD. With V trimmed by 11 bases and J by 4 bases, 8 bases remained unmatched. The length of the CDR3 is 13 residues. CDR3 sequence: CASGDYLYNEQFF. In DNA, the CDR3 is TGTGCCTCTGGGGACTATCTTTACAATGAGCAGTTCTTC.

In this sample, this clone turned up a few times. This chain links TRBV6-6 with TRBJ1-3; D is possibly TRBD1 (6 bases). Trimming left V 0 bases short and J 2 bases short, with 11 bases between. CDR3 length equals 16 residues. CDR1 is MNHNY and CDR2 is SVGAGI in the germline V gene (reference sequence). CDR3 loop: CASSYSTGAAGNTIYF. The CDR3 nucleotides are TGTGCCAGCAGTTACTCGACAGGCGCGGCTGGAAACACCATATATTTT.

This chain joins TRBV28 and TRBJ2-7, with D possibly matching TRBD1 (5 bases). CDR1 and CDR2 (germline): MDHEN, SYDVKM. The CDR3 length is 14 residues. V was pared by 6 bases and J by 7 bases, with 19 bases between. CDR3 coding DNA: TGTGCCAGCAGCTCCCCAGGGTTTTCGCGGGAGCAGTACTTC. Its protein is CASSSPGFSREQYF.

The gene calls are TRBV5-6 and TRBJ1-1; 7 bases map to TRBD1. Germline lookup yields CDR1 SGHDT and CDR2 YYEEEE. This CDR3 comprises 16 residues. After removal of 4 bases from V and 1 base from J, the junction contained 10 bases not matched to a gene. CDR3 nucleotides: TGTGCCAGCAGCCCGCATCTCAGGGGGGCGAACACTGAAGCTTTCTTT. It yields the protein CASSPHLRGANTEAFF.

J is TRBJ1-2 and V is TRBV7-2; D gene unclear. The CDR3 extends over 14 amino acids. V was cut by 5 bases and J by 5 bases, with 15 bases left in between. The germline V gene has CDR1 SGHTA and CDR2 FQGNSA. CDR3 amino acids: CASSPTQGRYGYTF. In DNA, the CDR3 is TGTGCCAGCAGCCCGACTCAAGGACGGTATGGCTACACCTTC.

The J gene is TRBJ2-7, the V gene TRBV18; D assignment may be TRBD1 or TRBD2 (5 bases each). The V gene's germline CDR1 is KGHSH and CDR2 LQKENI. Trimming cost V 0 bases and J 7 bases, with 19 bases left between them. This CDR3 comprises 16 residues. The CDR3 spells CASSPPAGWGRREQYF. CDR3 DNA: TGTGCCAGCTCACCACCTGCCGGGTGGGGCCGGAGGGAGCAGTACTTC.

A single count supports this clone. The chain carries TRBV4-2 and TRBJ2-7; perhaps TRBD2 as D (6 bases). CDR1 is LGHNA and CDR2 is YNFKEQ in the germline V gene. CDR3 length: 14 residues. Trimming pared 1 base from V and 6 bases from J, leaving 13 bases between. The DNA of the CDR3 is TGTGCCAGCAGCCAAGTCTCTAGCGAGGTCGAGCAGTACTTC. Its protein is CASSQVSSEVEQYF.

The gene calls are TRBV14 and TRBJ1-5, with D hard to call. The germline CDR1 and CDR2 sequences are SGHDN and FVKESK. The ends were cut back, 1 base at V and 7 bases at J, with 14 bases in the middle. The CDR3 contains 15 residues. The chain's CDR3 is CASSQAVRAVQPQHF. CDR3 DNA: TGTGCCAGCAGCCAAGCGGTCCGGGCAGTCCAGCCCCAGCATTTT.

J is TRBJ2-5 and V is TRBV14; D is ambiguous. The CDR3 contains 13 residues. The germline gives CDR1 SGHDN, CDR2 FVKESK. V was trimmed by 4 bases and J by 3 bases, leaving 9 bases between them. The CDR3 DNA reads TGTGCCAGCAGCCGAGGCTTAGAAGAGACCCAGTACTTC. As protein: CASSRGLEETQYF.

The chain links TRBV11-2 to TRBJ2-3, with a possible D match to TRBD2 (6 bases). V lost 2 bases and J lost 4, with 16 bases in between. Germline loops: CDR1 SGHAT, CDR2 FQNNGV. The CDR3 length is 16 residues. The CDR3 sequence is CASSLNLRESADTQYF. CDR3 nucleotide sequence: TGTGCCAGCAGCTTAAACTTACGGGAGAGCGCAGATACGCAGTATTTT.

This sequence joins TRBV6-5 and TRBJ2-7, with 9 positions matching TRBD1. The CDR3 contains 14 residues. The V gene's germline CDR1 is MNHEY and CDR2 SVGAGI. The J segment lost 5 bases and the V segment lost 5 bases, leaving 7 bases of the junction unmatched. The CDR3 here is CASSHGQGLNEQYF. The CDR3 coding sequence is TGTGCCAGCAGTCACGGACAGGGGCTTAACGAGCAGTACTTC.

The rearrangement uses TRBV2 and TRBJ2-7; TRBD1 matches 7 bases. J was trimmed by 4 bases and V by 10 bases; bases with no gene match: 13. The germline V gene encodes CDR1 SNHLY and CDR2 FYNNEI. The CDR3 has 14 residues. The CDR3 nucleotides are TGTGCCATCCGCCGGGACAGCGCCTTTTACGAGCAGTACTTC. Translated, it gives CAIRRDSAFYEQYF.

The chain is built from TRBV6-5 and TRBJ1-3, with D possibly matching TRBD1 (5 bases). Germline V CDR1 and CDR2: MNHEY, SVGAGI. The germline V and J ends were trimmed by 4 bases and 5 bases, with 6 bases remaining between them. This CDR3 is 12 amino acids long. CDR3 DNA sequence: TGTGCCAGCAGTTGGGACCGAAACACCATATATTTT. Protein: CASSWDRNTIYF.

CDR3 nucleotides: TGCGCCAGCAGCCGGACAGGGGAGCACAATGAGCAGTTCTTC. It encodes CASSRTGEHNEQFF. The V and J genes are TRBV5-1 and TRBJ2-1; 9 bases map to TRBD1. CDR3 length: 14 residues. Germline values: CDR1 SGHRS, CDR2 YFSETQ. Germline trimming cut 4 bases from V and 5 bases from J; bases unmatched to any gene: 4.